Presented here are 32 T cell receptor beta chains from one specimen sequenced in a study of identical twins. TCRdb used MiXCR to reprocess the 5' RACE reads, holding one entry per CDR3 protein. The repertoire has around 680,000 distinct CDR3 sequences, 8.6% of them found once; the top ten carry 0.98%. The same sample was also studied in work on yellow fever vaccine responses in identical twins.

Sample: PBMCs. Receptors originate from a young woman in good health.

The genes are TRBV19 and TRBJ2-1; D gene unclear. The CDR3 totals 15 residues. CDR1 and CDR2 (germline): LNHDA, SQIVND (reference sequence). Trimming shortened V by 4 bases and J by 0 bases, and 10 bases separated the two germline ends. In DNA, the CDR3 is TGTGCCAGTAGTAGTGGACCCAGCTCCTACAATGAGCAGTTCTTC. As protein: CASSSGPSSYNEQFF.

In this sample, this clonotype turned up many times. The genes are TRBV29-1 and TRBJ2-4; TRBD1 or TRBD2 may be the D gene (5 bases each). This CDR3 spans 15 amino acids. Per the germline V gene, CDR1 is SQVTM and CDR2 is ANQGSEA. Trimming removed 3 bases from V and 0 bases from J, with 12 bases in between. The CDR3 reads CSVERPGRAKNIQYF. The CDR3 DNA reads as TGCAGCGTTGAGAGGCCAGGGAGAGCCAAAAACATTCAGTACTTC.

This clonotype has a handful of counts. CDR3 sequence (DNA): TGTGCCAGCAGTACGGACAGGGCTTCGGGCAGGGAGCAGTACTTC. Residues: CASSTDRASGREQYF. This chain joins TRBV28 and TRBJ2-7; 8 bases fit TRBD1. V lost 5 bases and J lost 7; bases outside the gene matches: 13. CDR3 length: 15 residues. The germline CDR1 and CDR2 sequences are MDHEN and SYDVKM. The entire variable domain, with the rest obtained from reference TRBV28 and TRBJ2-7, is as follows: DVKVTQSSRYLVKRTGEKVFLECVQDMDHENMFWYRQDPGLGLRLIYFSYDVKMKEKGDIPEGYSVSREKKERFSLILESASTNQTSMYLCASSTDRASGREQYFGPGTRLTVT.

This clonotype occurred a few times. The rearrangement uses TRBV27 and TRBJ1-1; a possible D gene is TRBD1 (5 bases). V was trimmed by 10 bases and J by 6 bases, leaving 18 bases between them. The CDR3 is 13 residues long. In germline, CDR1 is MNHEY, CDR2 SMNVEV (reference sequence). The CDR3 sequence: CATQKSGTSEAFF. For the CDR3, the DNA is TGTGCCACCCAGAAATCAGGGACCTCTGAAGCTTTCTTT.

A few counts support this clonotype. The V and J genes are TRBV27 and TRBJ2-4, with TRBD1 as a possible D gene (5 bases). Germline values: CDR1 MNHEY, CDR2 SMNVEV (reference sequence). The CDR3 loop spans 15 amino acids. V shed 3 bases and J shed 1 base, with 10 bases lying between them. The CDR3 sequence is CASSFDSRAKNIQYF. The CDR3 region has the DNA TGTGCCAGCAGTTTCGACAGTCGGGCCAAAAACATTCAGTACTTC.

This clonotype turned up a few times. The chain carries TRBV20-1 and TRBJ1-4; a possible D gene is TRBD1 (6 bases). Deletions cut 6 bases from V and 6 bases from J, with 11 bases between. The germline gives CDR1 DFQATT, CDR2 SNEGSKA (reference sequence). This CDR3 has 12 amino acids. CDR3 sequence: CSAKGQDEKLFF. In DNA form, the CDR3 reads TGCAGTGCCAAGGGACAAGATGAAAAACTGTTTTTT.

This clonotype was detected a few times. The chain employs TRBV6-5 and TRBJ2-5; D is undetermined. CDR1 MNHEY and CDR2 SVGAGI come from the germline V gene. The length of the CDR3 is 16 residues. Trimming removed 2 bases from V and 4 bases from J, with 17 bases in between. The CDR3: CASSYRAVSFRETQYF. For the CDR3, the DNA is TGTGCCAGCAGTTACCGGGCTGTCTCCTTCCGAGAGACCCAGTACTTC.

At least ten counts were recorded for this clonotype. The J gene is TRBJ1-6, the V gene TRBV14; D not resolved. V was clipped by 1 base and J by 1 base, with 11 bases between them. The germline V gene encodes CDR1 SGHDN and CDR2 FVKESK. This CDR3 has 17 residues. This CDR3 reads CASSQVTGGSYNSPLHF. Here the CDR3 DNA reads TGTGCCAGCAGCCAAGTAACGGGTGGTTCCTATAATTCACCCCTCCACTTT.

This clonotype was detected many times. The V and J genes are TRBV12-3 or TRBV12-4 and TRBJ2-3; D gene unclear. V was pared by 7 bases and J by 6 bases, with 11 bases between. The CDR3 extends over 12 amino acids. CDR3 sequence: CASNRVGDTQYF. The CDR3 region has the DNA TGTGCCAGCAATAGGGTTGGGGATACGCAGTATTTT.

The rearrangement uses TRBV7-3 and TRBJ1-2, with a weak D call TRBD1 (5 bases). Germline CDR1 is SGHTA and CDR2 is FQGTGA. CDR3 size: 15 residues. Trimming removed 4 bases from V and 2 bases from J, with 14 bases in between. The CDR3 DNA sequence: TGTGCCAGCAGCTCCGGGCAGCCAGGGAACTATGGCTACACCTTC. It yields the protein CASSSGQPGNYGYTF.

This chain links TRBV12-3 or TRBV12-4 with TRBJ2-2; 12 bases are shared with TRBD2. V lost 7 bases to trimming and J lost 4 bases; unmatched junction nucleotides: 7. The length of the CDR3 is 16 residues. The CDR3 spells CASNLLAGGTTGELFF. CDR3 DNA sequence: TGTGCCAGCAACCTCCTAGCGGGAGGGACCACCGGGGAGCTGTTTTTT.

This chain joins TRBV5-1 and TRBJ2-3; 9 positions agree with TRBD1. Per the germline V gene, CDR1 is SGHRS and CDR2 is YFSETQ. The CDR3 is made up of 15 amino acids. The junction had 3 bases not matched to a gene; V was cut back by 0 bases and J by 4 bases. The CDR3 sequence is CASSLGTGVADTQYF. The CDR3 region has the DNA TGCGCCAGCAGCTTGGGGACAGGGGTGGCAGATACGCAGTATTTT.

This chain joins TRBV18 and TRBJ2-7; 10 bases agree with TRBD1. The CDR3 runs to 15 residues. V lost 4 bases and J lost 4; bases outside the gene matches: 7. Germline V lookup: CDR1 KGHSH, CDR2 LQKENI. DNA for the CDR3: TGTGCCAGCTCACGACCCGGGACAGGGGAGTACGAGCAGTACTTC. This encodes CASSRPGTGEYEQYF.

Ten or more counts support this clonotype. The chain links TRBV10-3 to TRBJ2-3; 10 bases fit TRBD1. CDR3 length: 17 amino acids. The V gene's germline CDR1 is ENHRY and CDR2 SYGVKD. V gave up 2 bases and J gave up 4 bases; unmatched junction bases: 9. CDR3: CAISETTGGLVSDTQYF. CDR3 DNA sequence: TGTGCCATCAGTGAGACGACAGGGGGCCTAGTTTCAGATACGCAGTATTTT.

This clonotype showed up many times. This chain uses TRBV6-5 with TRBJ1-2; no reliable D call. V lost 6 bases and J 7 bases, leaving 9 bases between the germline ends. Germline loops: CDR1 MNHEY, CDR2 SVGAGI. This CDR3 has 11 residues. The CDR3 region has the DNA TGTGCCAGCAGAAGGGATAGTGGCTACACCTTC. It yields the protein CASRRDSGYTF.

This clonotype showed up just a few times. The chain carries TRBV7-2 and TRBJ1-1; D unclear. The CDR3 covers 14 residues. Germline lookup yields CDR1 SGHTA and CDR2 FQGNSA. Trimming stripped 6 bases from V and 2 bases from J, with 13 bases between. CDR3 loop: CASSIPSLNTEAFF. DNA of the CDR3: TGTGCCAGCAGTATACCCTCTCTTAACACTGAAGCTTTCTTT. The variable domain in full, completed from reference TRBV7-2 and TRBJ1-1, reads GAGVSQSPSNKVTEKGKDVELRCDPISGHTALYWYRQSLGQGLEFLIYFQGNSAPDKSGLPSDRFSAERTGGSVSTLTIQRTQQEDSAVYLCASSIPSLNTEAFFGQGTRLTVV.

This clonotype was found a few times. The chain joins TRBV6-6 to TRBJ1-2; D is perhaps TRBD1 (5 bases). CDR3 length equals 13 residues. Germline CDR1 and CDR2: MNHNY and SVGAGI (reference sequence). Deletions cut 11 bases from V and 4 bases from J, with 17 bases between. The CDR3 bases are TGTGCCTGTTATGAGGGGATTCTCTATGGCTACACCTTC. Protein sequence: CACYEGILYGYTF.

This clonotype was counted many times. CDR3 sequence (DNA): TGCGCCAGCAGCCACGCGGGGCCCTACAATGAGCAGTTCTTC. Translating gives CASSHAGPYNEQFF. The chain is built from TRBV4-3 and TRBJ2-1; maybe TRBD2 (6 bases). CDR3 size: 14 residues. The germline V and J ends were trimmed by 3 bases and 2 bases, with 8 bases remaining between them. The germline V gene has CDR1 LGHNA and CDR2 YSLEER.

In its sample, this clonotype was seen many times. The chain recombines TRBV7-9 with TRBJ2-2, with 9 bases aligning to TRBD1. CDR1 is SEHNR and CDR2 is FQNEAQ in the germline V gene (reference sequence). The CDR3 length is 14 residues. V lost 11 bases to trimming and J lost 0 bases; unmatched junction nucleotides: 4. CDR3 amino acids: CAGRQGANTGELFF. In DNA, the CDR3 is TGTGCCGGAAGACAGGGGGCGAACACCGGGGAGCTGTTTTTT. Drawing the rest from reference TRBV7-9 and TRBJ2-2, the complete variable domain is DTGVSQNPRHKITKRGQNVTFRCDPISEHNRLYWYRQTLGQGPEFLTYFQNEAQLEKSRLLSDRFSAERPKGSFSTLEIQRTEQGDSAMYLCAGRQGANTGELFFGEGSRLTVL.

In this sample, this clonotype turned up a few times. The chain has TRBV10-3 and TRBJ2-5; tentatively, D is TRBD1 (5 bases). Germline lookup yields CDR1 ENHRY and CDR2 SYGVKD. The CDR3 is 14 amino acids. The V and J ends lost 0 bases and 3 bases respectively, with 8 bases between them. As DNA, the CDR3 is TGTGCCATCAGTGAGTCGACAGCGAAAGAGACCCAGTACTTC. Translation: CAISESTAKETQYF.

This clonotype was seen a few times. CDR3 amino acids: CASSLAGTGPSEQYF. The CDR3 DNA is TGTGCCAGCAGCTTAGCCGGGACAGGGCCTTCCGAGCAGTACTTC. The rearrangement links TRBV7-9 to TRBJ2-7; 9 bases match TRBD1. CDR1 is SEHNR, CDR2 FQNEAQ, per germline (reference sequence). Trimming removed 0 bases from V and 6 bases from J; junction bases left unmatched: 6. The CDR3 loop spans 15 amino acids.

The CDR3 reads CASSPPLVGYLGEQFF. Here the CDR3 DNA reads TGTGCCAGCTCACCACCTTTAGTGGGGTATCTAGGAGAGCAGTTCTTC. The chain combines TRBV18 with TRBJ2-1, with no clear D. Germline CDR1 and CDR2: KGHSH and LQKENI. The CDR3 has 16 residues. V lost 0 bases to trimming and J lost 10 bases, with 19 bases between them.

The count of this clonotype is one. The V gene is TRBV29-1, the J gene TRBJ1-5; tentatively, D is TRBD1 (5 bases). Between the trimmed V and J ends, which lost 4 bases and 3 bases, there was a span of 13 bases. The CDR3 extends over 14 amino acids. CDR1 and CDR2 from the germline V gene are SQVTM and ANQGSEA. CDR3 in amino acids: CSVGWGGNNQPQHF. The CDR3 nucleotides read TGCAGCGTTGGTTGGGGGGGAAACAATCAGCCCCAGCATTTT. Filled out from reference TRBV29-1 and TRBJ1-5, the complete variable domain reads SAVISQKPSRDICQRGTSLTIQCQVDSQVTMMFWYRQQPGQSLTLIATANQGSEATYESGFVIDKFPISRPNLTFSTLTVSNMSPEDSSIYLCSVGWGGNNQPQHFGDGTRLSIL.

There are many counts of this clonotype. The chain combines TRBV10-3 with TRBJ2-3; D call uncertain. CDR3 length equals 13 residues. The germline CDR1 and CDR2 sequences are ENHRY and SYGVKD. V lost 0 bases to trimming and J lost 3 bases, with 4 bases between them. CDR3 in amino acids: CAISESPTDTQYF. DNA of the CDR3: TGTGCCATCAGTGAGTCCCCGACAGATACGCAGTATTTT.

This clonotype was detected a few times. This sequence joins TRBV19 and TRBJ1-2; 9 bases are a match to TRBD1. The CDR3 runs to 15 residues. V was clipped by 9 bases and J by 6 bases; unmatched bases: 14. The germline gives CDR1 LNHDA, CDR2 SQIVND (reference sequence). The CDR3 sequence is CASQNWDRASHGYTF. In DNA form, the CDR3 reads TGTGCCAGCCAAAACTGGGACAGGGCGAGTCATGGCTACACCTTC.

Many counts were recorded for this clonotype. The DNA for the CDR3 is TGTGCCAGCAGCCGCCCGGGGGACAATGAGCAGTTCTTC. Amino acid sequence: CASSRPGDNEQFF. The chain recombines TRBV5-5 with TRBJ2-1, with D possibly matching TRBD2 (6 bases). This CDR3 region has 13 residues. Germline V gene data show CDR1 as SGHKS and CDR2 as YYEKEE (reference sequence). V was pared by 4 bases and J by 5 bases, with 10 bases between.

A few counts support this clonotype. The J gene is TRBJ2-1, the V gene TRBV19, with 7 bases that match TRBD1. Looked up from germline, CDR1 is LNHDA and CDR2 is SQIVND (reference sequence). V was pared by 4 bases and J by 5 bases, with 8 bases of the junction left unmatched. This CDR3 is 15 amino acids long. This chain's CDR3 is CASSNTGQLNNEQFF. Written as DNA, the CDR3 is TGTGCCAGTAGTAACACGGGACAGCTAAACAATGAGCAGTTCTTC.

This clonotype was counted a few times. The chain employs TRBV12-3 or TRBV12-4 and TRBJ1-2; the D is unclear. Deletions cut 3 bases from V and 3 bases from J, with 11 bases between. This CDR3 has 14 residues. Here the CDR3 DNA reads TGTGCCAGCAGTTTCGGACGTACGGACTATGGCTACACCTTC. Residues: CASSFGRTDYGYTF.

This clonotype showed up many times. The chain carries TRBV4-3 and TRBJ2-7; D call uncertain. Germline V lookup: CDR1 LGHNA, CDR2 YSLEER. The CDR3 covers 14 residues. Trimming took 0 bases from V and 2 from J, leaving 8 bases between them. DNA of the CDR3: TGCGCCAGCAGCCAAGATTTTCCCACCTACGAGCAGTACTTC. It specifies CASSQDFPTYEQYF.

This clonotype was counted only a few times. The gene calls are TRBV7-2 and TRBJ2-3; tentatively, D is TRBD1 or TRBD2 (6 bases each). Germline loops: CDR1 SGHTA, CDR2 FQGNSA. The length of the CDR3 is 14 residues. Trimming cost V 1 base and J 6 bases, with 11 bases left between them. The CDR3 sequence is CASSLGGRGDTQYF. For the CDR3, the DNA is TGTGCCAGCAGCTTAGGGGGGCGGGGTGATACGCAGTATTTT.

This clonotype showed up just a few times. The chain employs TRBV14 and TRBJ2-1; no firm D call. Trimming shortened V by 4 bases and J by 6 bases, and 16 bases separated the two germline ends. The CDR3 covers 15 residues. Per the germline V gene, CDR1 is SGHDN and CDR2 is FVKESK. The CDR3 is CASSLRPYDFNEQFF. The DNA of the CDR3 is TGTGCCAGCAGCCTTAGACCGTACGATTTCAATGAGCAGTTCTTC.

The V call is TRBV10-3, the J call TRBJ2-7; D is unclear. Germline V gene sequence: CDR1 ENHRY, CDR2 SYGVKD. The germline V and J ends were trimmed by 2 bases and 4 bases, with 9 bases remaining between them. There are 13 residues in the CDR3. The CDR3 spells CAISEREAYEQYF. The CDR3 nucleotides are TGTGCCATCAGTGAGCGAGAAGCTTACGAGCAGTACTTC.